Shown below are 18 T cell receptor beta chains from a single sample sequenced in a study of blood T cells in healthy people across ages. Through a sample-barcoded 5' primer and a J-beta primer mix, a second PCR was run for roughly 7 to 11 cycles. TCRdb fed the 5' RACE reads into MiXCR, producing one record per CDR3 protein. The sample gives about 1.4 million distinct CDR3 sequences, approximately 59% of which show up once; 5% to 7% is in the top ten. The sample was blood. The receptors were sampled from a man younger than 30 in good health.

The gene calls are TRBV10-3 and TRBJ2-4, with 12 positions matching TRBD2. Gene TRBJ2-5 matches the end of the DNA better, so the J call may be wrong. The CDR3 has 15 amino acids. CDR1 is ENHRY, CDR2 SYGVKD, per germline. The CDR3 sequence is CAISASGGARETQYF. CDR3 sequence (DNA): TGTGCCATCTCGGCTAGCGGGGGGGCACGAGAGACCCAGTACTTC.

Only one count was recorded for this clonotype. The V call is TRBV6-6, the J call TRBJ2-7; a weak D match, TRBD2 (7 bases). The CDR3 loop spans 13 amino acids. The V end was cut by 8 bases, the J end by 3 bases, with 14 bases between. Germline V lookup: CDR1 MNHNY, CDR2 SVGAGI (reference sequence). The CDR3 DNA sequence: TGTGCCAGCGGGAGGGGGGCAGTCTACGAGCAGTACTTC. It codes for CASGRGAVYEQYF.

This chain joins TRBV28 and TRBJ1-4; no clear D. Trimming stripped 6 bases from V and 0 bases from J, with 11 bases between. Germline assignment: CDR1 MDHEN and CDR2 SYDVKM. This CDR3 comprises 15 residues. The CDR3: CASSHRGATNEKLFF. For the CDR3, the DNA is TGTGCCAGCAGCCATCGTGGTGCAACTAATGAAAAACTGTTTTTT.

The genes are TRBV2 and TRBJ1-2, with TRBD1 matching over 11 bases. V lost 10 bases to trimming and J lost 4 bases; unmatched junction nucleotides: 8. Germline CDR1 reads SNHLY; CDR2 reads FYNNEI. CDR3 size: 14 residues. DNA for the CDR3: TGTGCCACGAAGGGGACAGGGGGGCGCTATGGCTACACCTTC. Its protein is CATKGTGGRYGYTF.

J is TRBJ2-3 and V is TRBV4-2; D not certain. The germline V and J ends were trimmed by 0 bases and 0 bases, with 10 bases remaining between them. This CDR3 contains 16 residues. In germline, CDR1 is LGHNA, CDR2 YNFKEQ. CDR3 region: CASSQDRLTSTDTQYF. CDR3 DNA sequence: TGTGCCAGCAGCCAAGATCGGTTGACAAGCACAGATACGCAGTATTTT.

The chain uses TRBV29-1 and TRBJ2-5; tentative D call: TRBD2 (5 bases). CDR1 is SQVTM, CDR2 ANQGSEA, per germline. The length of the CDR3 is 16 residues. Trimming removed 5 bases at V and 5 bases at J, with 24 bases between. In nucleotides, the CDR3 is TGCAGCGTTCCCCCGCAAGGGAGTTTGGAGTGGGAGACCCAGTACTTC. Residues: CSVPPQGSLEWETQYF.

The DNA for the CDR3 is TGCGCCAGCAGCATCAGGGACTTCAAAGAAGAGACCCAGTACTTC. It translates to CASSIRDFKEETQYF. The rearrangement uses TRBV5-1 and TRBJ2-5, with D maybe TRBD2 (6 bases). Trimming removed 4 bases from V and 3 bases from J, with 16 bases in between. The CDR3 is made up of 15 amino acids. CDR1 SGHRS and CDR2 YFSETQ come from the germline V gene.

In this sample, this clonotype turned up a few times. The chain couples TRBV4-1 to TRBJ2-7; 11 bases align to TRBD2. This CDR3 is 17 amino acids long. Trimming took 2 bases from V and 3 from J; bases not matched to a gene: 9. In germline, CDR1 is MGHRA, CDR2 YSYEKL. The CDR3 bases are TGCGCCAGCAGCCAAAGAACCGGGACTAGCGGATACTACGAGCAGTACTTC. Translating gives CASSQRTGTSGYYEQYF.

Only a few counts were recorded for this clonotype. The V gene is TRBV5-1, the J gene TRBJ2-1; D is unclear. The CDR3 runs 15 residues. V dropped 1 base and J dropped 3 bases, with 11 bases sitting between them. The germline CDR1 and CDR2 sequences are SGHRS and YFSETQ. Here the CDR3 DNA reads TGCGCCAGCAGCTTGTCCGAGCCCTTCTACAATGAGCAGTTCTTC. This sequence encodes CASSLSEPFYNEQFF.

The chain is built from TRBV3-1 and TRBJ2-7; D remains unclear. CDR1 is LGHDT, CDR2 YNNKEL, per germline (reference sequence). The V gene lost 4 bases and the J gene lost 2 bases, with 12 bases spanning the gap. The CDR3 has 14 amino acids. The CDR3, as DNA: TGTGCCAGCAGCCCGCGGCTTTATACCTACGAGCAGTACTTC. Translated, it gives CASSPRLYTYEQYF.

This chain links TRBV7-6 with TRBJ2-6, with a weak D call TRBD1 (7 bases). V lost 2 bases and J lost 0, with 20 bases in between. Germline V gene sequence: CDR1 SGHVS, CDR2 FNYEAQ. This CDR3 spans 20 amino acids. CDR3 residues: CASSLSPGRGVLSGANVLTF. CDR3 nucleotides: TGTGCCAGCAGCTTATCCCCCGGCAGGGGGGTCCTCTCTGGGGCCAACGTCCTGACTTTC.

V gene TRBV20-1 combines with J gene TRBJ1-2; D is ambiguous. This CDR3 contains 16 residues. Trimming shortened V by 4 bases and J by 2 bases, and 20 bases separated the two germline ends. Germline V CDR1 and CDR2: DFQATT, SNEGSKA (reference sequence). The CDR3 sequence is CSATEAGFFSNYGYTF. The CDR3 nucleotides read TGCAGTGCTACAGAGGCAGGATTTTTCTCGAACTATGGCTACACCTTC.

In this sample, this clonotype turned up a few times. The chain combines TRBV27 with TRBJ1-4; 8 nucleotides align to TRBD1. The CDR3 is made up of 18 amino acids. CDR1 MNHEY and CDR2 SMNVEV come from the germline V gene (reference sequence). V lost 8 bases and J lost 0; bases outside the gene matches: 14. The CDR3, as DNA: TGTGCCAGCTGCCGGAGGTGGGACAGGCTGGCAACTAATGAAAAACTGTTTTTT. Its protein product is CASCRRWDRLATNEKLFF. Variable domain in full (rest from reference TRBV27 and TRBJ1-4): EAQVTQNPRYLITVTGKKLTVTCSQNMNHEYMSWYRQDPGLGLRQIYYSMNVEVTDKGDVPEGYKVSRKEKRNFPLILESPSPNQTSLYFCASCRRWDRLATNEKLFFGSGTQLSVL.

This clonotype was found many times. The J gene is TRBJ2-3, the V gene TRBV2; D might be TRBD2 (6 bases). The ends were cut back, 10 bases at V and 2 bases at J, with 10 bases in the middle. This CDR3 has 12 amino acids. Germline assignment: CDR1 SNHLY and CDR2 FYNNEI. The DNA for the CDR3 is TGTGCCACCCGGGAGTTCACAGATACGCAGTATTTT. This codes for CATREFTDTQYF. Drawing the rest from reference TRBV2 and TRBJ2-3, the complete variable domain is EPEVTQTPSHQVTQMGQEVILRCVPISNHLYFYWYRQILGQKVEFLVSFYNNEISEKSEIFDDQFSVERPDGSNFTLKIRSTKLEDSAMYFCATREFTDTQYFGPGTRLTVL.

This chain links TRBV6-6 with TRBJ2-5; 9 bases line up with TRBD1. CDR3 length: 14 residues. After removal of 2 bases from V and 5 bases from J, the junction contained 3 bases not matched to a gene. Germline V lookup: CDR1 MNHNY, CDR2 SVGAGI (reference sequence). In DNA, the CDR3 is TGTGCCAGCAGTTACCGGGACAGGGCGGAGACCCAGTACTTC. This gives the protein CASSYRDRAETQYF.

This chain connects TRBV5-1 to TRBJ2-1, with 9 bases identical to TRBD2. CDR3 length: 12 residues. V was pared by 3 bases and J by 9 bases, with 1 base of the junction left unmatched. The germline V gene has CDR1 SGHRS and CDR2 YFSETQ. CDR3 DNA sequence: TGCGCCAGCAGCTGGACTAGCGCTGAGCAGTTCTTC. It translates to CASSWTSAEQFF.

The chain employs TRBV20-1 and TRBJ2-1; D call uncertain. The CDR3 is made up of 11 amino acids. The V gene's germline CDR1 is DFQATT and CDR2 SNEGSKA (reference sequence). Trimming stripped 3 bases from V and 8 bases from J, with 8 bases between. The CDR3 sequence is CSASAADEQFF. DNA for the CDR3: TGCAGTGCTAGCGCGGCGGATGAGCAGTTCTTC.

In its sample, this clonotype was seen a few times. This chain uses TRBV7-9 with TRBJ1-1, with 8 nucleotides matching TRBD1. Germline loops: CDR1 SEHNR, CDR2 FQNEAQ (reference sequence). This CDR3 region has 13 residues. V lost 11 bases and J lost 0; bases outside the gene matches: 5. The CDR3 is CAGRQGLNTEAFF. CDR3 nucleotides: TGTGCCGGTAGACAGGGGCTGAACACTGAAGCTTTCTTT.